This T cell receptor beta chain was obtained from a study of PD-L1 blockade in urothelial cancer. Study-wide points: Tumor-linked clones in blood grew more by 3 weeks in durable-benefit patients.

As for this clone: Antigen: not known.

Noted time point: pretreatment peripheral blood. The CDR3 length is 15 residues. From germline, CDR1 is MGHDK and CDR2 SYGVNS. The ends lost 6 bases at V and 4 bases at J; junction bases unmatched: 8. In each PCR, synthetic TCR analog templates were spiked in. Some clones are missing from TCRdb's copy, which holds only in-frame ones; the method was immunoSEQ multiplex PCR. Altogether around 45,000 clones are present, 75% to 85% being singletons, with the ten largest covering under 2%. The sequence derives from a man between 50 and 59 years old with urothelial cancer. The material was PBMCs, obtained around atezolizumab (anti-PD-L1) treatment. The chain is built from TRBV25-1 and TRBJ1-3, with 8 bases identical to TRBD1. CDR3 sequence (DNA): TGTGCCAGCAGCGATTCAGGGGGCTCAGGAAACACCATATATTTT. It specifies CASSDSGGSGNTIYF.